The T cell receptor (beta chain) described here comes from a study of cytomegalovirus exposure and HLA in healthy donors. Findings of the study overall: Later analysis demonstrated an association between a missense DCLRE1C variant and TCR beta V- and J-gene trimming.

This CDR3 comprises 14 residues. Trimming stripped 3 bases from V and 4 bases from J, with 10 bases between. The germline gives CDR1 SGHTA, CDR2 FQGNSA. In the case of this clone: As yet, its antigen is unknown.

The primer mix had 60 Vbeta and 13 Jbeta primers. Profiled with immunoSEQ multiplex PCR; TCRdb holds only in-frame clones, not every one. The table includes some 170,000 clones, roughly 85% detected once. The V and J genes are TRBV7-2 and TRBJ2-1; D might be TRBD2 (6 bases). This TCR was recovered from a man aged 35-49 years in good health and CMV-seropositive. The sequencing sample was made of PBMCs. The chain's CDR3 is CASSLQLAYNEQFF. The CDR3 nucleotides read TGTGCCAGCAGCTTGCAACTAGCTTACAATGAGCAGTTCTTC.